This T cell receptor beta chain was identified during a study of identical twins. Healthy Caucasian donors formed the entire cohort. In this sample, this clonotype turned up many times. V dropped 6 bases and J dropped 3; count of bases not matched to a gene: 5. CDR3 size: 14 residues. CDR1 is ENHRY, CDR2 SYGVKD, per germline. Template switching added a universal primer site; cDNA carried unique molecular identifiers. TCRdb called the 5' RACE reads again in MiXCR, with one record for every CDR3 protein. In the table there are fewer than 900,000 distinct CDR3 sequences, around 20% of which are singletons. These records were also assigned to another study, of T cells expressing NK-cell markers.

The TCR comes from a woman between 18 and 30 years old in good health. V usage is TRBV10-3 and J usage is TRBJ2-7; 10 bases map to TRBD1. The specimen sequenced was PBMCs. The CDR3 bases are TGTGCCATCAGCCGGGGGACAGGGGTCTACGAGCAGTACTTC. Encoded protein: CAISRGTGVYEQYF.